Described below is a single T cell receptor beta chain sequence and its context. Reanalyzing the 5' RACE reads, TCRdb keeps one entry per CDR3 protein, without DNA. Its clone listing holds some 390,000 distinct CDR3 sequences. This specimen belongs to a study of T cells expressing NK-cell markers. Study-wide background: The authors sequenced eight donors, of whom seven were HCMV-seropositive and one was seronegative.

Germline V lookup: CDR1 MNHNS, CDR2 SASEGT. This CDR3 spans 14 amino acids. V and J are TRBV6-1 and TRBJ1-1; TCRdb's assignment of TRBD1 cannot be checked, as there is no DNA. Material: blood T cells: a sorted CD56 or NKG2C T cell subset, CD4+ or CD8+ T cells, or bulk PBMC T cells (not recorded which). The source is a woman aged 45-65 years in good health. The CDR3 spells CASMSSGAGTEAFF.